This paragraph covers one T cell receptor beta chain sequence. In the authors' workflow: Estimation of nucleated cell counts was performed using reference gene primer amplification. TCRdb's copy holds only in-frame clones and misses some; the assay was immunoSEQ multiplex PCR. That table is the source of V, J and clone size, and D and trimming were worked out from the DNA. The sample contains about 310,000 clones, roughly 84% of which appear only once. Trimming removed 4 bases from V and 7 bases from J, with 4 bases in between. The CDR3 totals 10 residues. CDR1 and CDR2 (germline): MDHEN, SYDVKM. The data were taken from a study of blood T cell repertoires in COVID-19. Study overall: Acute-phase and convalescent COVID-19 samples originated in the United States, Italy and Spain. Nucleic acid was either cDNA or gDNA, and it came from T cells, B-cell-depleted T cells, or PBMCs.

This clonotype was obtained from a middle-aged man with active or convalescent COVID-19. This chain joins TRBV28 and TRBJ1-1; D gene unclear. The sequencing input was peripheral blood. The CDR3 DNA is TGTGCCAGCAGTTATATTGAAGCTTTCTTT. Its translation: CASSYIEAFF. Variable domain in full (rest from reference TRBV28 and TRBJ1-1): DVKVTQSSRYLVKRTGEKVFLECVQDMDHENMFWYRQDPGLGLRLIYFSYDVKMKEKGDIPEGYSVSREKKERFSLILESASTNQTSMYLCASSYIEAFFGQGTRLTVV.